The rows below give T cell receptor beta chains drawn from one sample of a study of blood T cell repertoires in COVID-19. Assay used: immunoSEQ multiplex PCR; TCRdb lists only in-frame clones, some missing. In the table there are some 180,000 clones, 84% of which are singletons. Sequencing was done on a sample of peripheral blood. These receptors all stem from a human donor in a cohort sampled during active COVID-19. CDR3s include the opening cysteine and the closing phenylalanine or tryptophan. Each record gives: V gene, clone size, J gene, CDR3 length, D gene, CDR3 protein, CDR3 DNA. D genes are given only for firm matches. Rows may omit the clone size; those that give it use once, few, many or a size class.

V: TRBV12-3/TRBV12-4; size: -; J: TRBJ2-1; length: 13; D: -; CDR3: CASSLEQKDEQFF; DNA: TGTGCCAGCAGTTTAGAACAGAAAGATGAGCAGTTCTTC
V: TRBV7-8; size: -; J: TRBJ1-2; length: 15; D: TRBD1; CDR3: CASSPTGGIDYGYTF; DNA: TGTGCCAGCAGCCCTACAGGGGGCATAGACTATGGCTACACCTTC
V: TRBV29-1; size: -; J: TRBJ2-7; length: 12; D: TRBD1; CDR3: CSVGDREYEQYF; DNA: TGCAGCGTGGGGGACAGGGAATACGAGCAGTACTTC
V: TRBV30; size: -; J: TRBJ2-5; length: 15; D: TRBD1; CDR3: CAWSVQGDRGETQYF; DNA: TGTGCCTGGAGTGTACAAGGAGACAGGGGTGAGACCCAGTACTTC
V: TRBV2; size: -; J: TRBJ1-6; length: 18; D: -; CDR3: CASSERGRSGVYNSPLHF; DNA: TGTGCCAGCAGTGAAAGGGGCCGGTCAGGGGTATATAATTCACCCCTCCACTTT
V: TRBV3-1/TRBV3-2; size: -; J: TRBJ2-5; length: 15; D: TRBD2; CDR3: CASSQEGTRQETQYF; DNA: TGTGCCAGCAGCCAAGAGGGGACTAGACAAGAGACCCAGTACTTC
V: TRBV7-9; size: -; J: TRBJ1-4; length: 16; D: -; CDR3: CASSLERRAANEKLFF; DNA: TGTGCCAGCAGCTTAGAAAGGAGGGCCGCTAATGAAAAACTGTTTTTT
V: TRBV15; size: few; J: TRBJ1-5; length: 16; D: TRBD1; CDR3: CATSRPGQGANQPQHF; DNA: TGTGCCACCAGCAGACCGGGACAGGGGGCGAATCAGCCCCAGCATTTT
V: TRBV6-5; size: -; J: TRBJ1-1; length: 13; D: -; CDR3: CASRDSKNTEAFF; DNA: TGTGCCAGCAGGGACAGCAAGAACACTGAAGCTTTCTTT
V: TRBV27; size: -; J: TRBJ2-3; length: 13; D: -; CDR3: CASSFTATDTQYF; DNA: TGTGCCAGCAGTTTTACAGCCACAGATACGCAGTATTTT
V: TRBV5-6; size: -; J: TRBJ1-3; length: 15; D: -; CDR3: CASSPVGDSGNTIYF; DNA: TGTGCCAGCAGCCCCGTGGGAGACTCTGGAAACACCATATATTTT
V: TRBV18; size: -; J: TRBJ2-5; length: 14; D: -; CDR3: CASSRGGAQETQYF; DNA: TGTGCCAGCTCACGCGGCGGGGCCCAAGAGACCCAGTACTTC
V: TRBV19; size: -; J: TRBJ2-1; length: 15; D: TRBD1; CDR3: CASSFRDSQYNEQFF; DNA: TGTGCCAGTAGTTTCCGGGACAGTCAATACAATGAGCAGTTCTTC
V: TRBV2; size: -; J: TRBJ1-2; length: 14; D: -; CDR3: CASSEARAGGGYTF; DNA: TGTGCCAGCAGTGAAGCGAGGGCCGGTGGTGGCTACACCTTC
V: TRBV12-3/TRBV12-4; size: -; J: TRBJ1-1; length: 13; D: TRBD1; CDR3: CASSVGRGTEAFF; DNA: TGTGCCAGCAGTGTGGGCAGGGGGACTGAAGCTTTCTTT
V: TRBV5-6; size: -; J: TRBJ2-5; length: 13; D: -; CDR3: CASSYTGQETQYF; DNA: TGTGCCAGCAGCTACACAGGACAAGAGACCCAGTACTTC
V: TRBV7-6; size: -; J: TRBJ2-5; length: 15; D: -; CDR3: CASSLGQGHQETQYF; DNA: TGTGCCAGCAGCTTAGGGCAGGGCCACCAAGAGACCCAGTACTTC
V: TRBV30; size: -; J: TRBJ2-5; length: 14; D: -; CDR3: CAWSVGREEETQYF; DNA: TGTGCCTGGAGTGTGGGCAGGGAGGAGGAGACCCAGTACTTC
V: TRBV5-4; size: -; J: TRBJ1-6; length: 14; D: -; CDR3: CASSPRGSNSPLHF; DNA: TGTGCCAGCAGCCCCCGAGGTTCCAATTCACCCCTCCACTTT
V: TRBV6-1; size: -; J: TRBJ1-1; length: 17; D: TRBD1; CDR3: CASSGGSQGAKNTEAFF; DNA: TGTGCCAGCAGTGGCGGTTCACAGGGGGCGAAAAACACTGAAGCTTTCTTT
V: TRBV7-6; size: -; J: TRBJ2-2; length: 15; D: TRBD1; CDR3: CASSLVGDSTGELFF; DNA: TGTGCCAGCAGCTTAGTGGGGGACAGCACCGGGGAGCTGTTTTTT
V: TRBV5-6; size: -; J: TRBJ2-2; length: 15; D: -; CDR3: CASSLAGLSTGELFF; DNA: TGTGCCAGCAGCTTGGCAGGGCTCAGCACCGGGGAGCTGTTTTTT
V: TRBV9; size: -; J: TRBJ2-5; length: 13; D: -; CDR3: CASSVGFRETQYF; DNA: TGTGCCAGCAGCGTAGGGTTTCGGGAGACCCAGTACTTC
V: TRBV6-5; size: -; J: TRBJ1-2; length: 15; D: -; CDR3: CASSRQSQGHYGYTF; DNA: TGTGCCAGCAGCCGCCAATCCCAGGGCCACTATGGCTACACCTTC
V: TRBV3-1/TRBV3-2; size: -; J: TRBJ2-5; length: 16; D: TRBD2; CDR3: CASSQGTSGSQETQYF; DNA: TGTGCCAGCAGCCAGGGGACTAGCGGGAGCCAAGAGACCCAGTACTTC
V: TRBV19; size: -; J: TRBJ2-3; length: 14; D: -; CDR3: CASKGGGSTDTQYF; DNA: TGTGCCAGTAAGGGGGGGGGAAGCACAGATACGCAGTATTTT
V: TRBV7-6; size: -; J: TRBJ2-7; length: 14; D: TRBD1; CDR3: CASSHGQGGYEQYF; DNA: TGTGCCAGCAGCCATGGACAGGGAGGCTACGAGCAGTACTTC
V: TRBV5-6; size: -; J: TRBJ1-2; length: 15; D: -; CDR3: CASIPRGAGNYGYTF; DNA: TGTGCCAGCATCCCCCGAGGAGCGGGCAACTATGGCTACACCTTC
V: TRBV5-1; size: -; J: TRBJ1-1; length: 17; D: -; CDR3: CASSPPQTGRANTEAFF; DNA: TGCGCCAGCAGCCCCCCCCAAACAGGCAGGGCGAACACTGAAGCTTTCTTT
V: TRBV6-5; size: once; J: TRBJ1-1; length: 12; D: -; CDR3: CASTREVLAAFF; DNA: TGTGCCAGCACCCGCGAGGTTTTAGCAGCTTTCTTT
V: TRBV18; size: -; J: TRBJ2-5; length: 17; D: TRBD1; CDR3: CASSPRSGQGYQETQYF; DNA: TGTGCCAGCTCACCACGCTCCGGACAGGGGTACCAAGAGACCCAGTACTTC
V: TRBV19; size: few; J: TRBJ1-2; length: 13; D: TRBD1; CDR3: CASREGAGNGYTF; DNA: TGTGCCAGTAGGGAGGGGGCAGGCAATGGCTACACCTTC
V: TRBV29-1; size: -; J: TRBJ1-2; length: 15; D: -; CDR3: CSVEGLQAPNYGYTF; DNA: TGCAGCGTTGAGGGGTTACAGGCACCTAACTATGGCTACACCTTC
V: TRBV19; size: once; J: TRBJ1-2; length: 14; D: TRBD1; CDR3: CASRKRDRDYGYTF; DNA: TGTGCCAGTAGAAAAAGGGACAGGGATTATGGCTACACCTTC
V: TRBV6-6; size: -; J: TRBJ2-3; length: 15; D: TRBD2; CDR3: CASSVGRSSTDTQYF; DNA: TGTGCCAGCAGCGTCGGGAGGTCGAGCACAGATACGCAGTATTTT
V: TRBV6-6; size: -; J: TRBJ1-4; length: 15; D: TRBD1; CDR3: CASSATGFLGAKLFF; DNA: TGTGCCAGCAGTGCGACAGGGTTCTTGGGTGCAAAACTGTTTTTT
V: TRBV19; size: -; J: TRBJ1-3; length: 15; D: -; CDR3: CASSIRSSSGNTIYF; DNA: TGTGCCAGTAGTATCCGGAGCAGCTCTGGAAACACCATATATTTT
V: TRBV25-1; size: -; J: TRBJ1-1; length: 15; D: -; CDR3: CASSEYTTGNTEAFF; DNA: TGTGCCAGCAGTGAATACACGACAGGGAACACTGAAGCTTTCTTT
V: TRBV4-1; size: -; J: TRBJ1-2; length: 15; D: -; CDR3: CASSQAQGGRYGYTF; DNA: TGCGCCAGCAGCCAAGCACAAGGGGGACGGTATGGCTACACCTTC
V: TRBV2; size: -; J: TRBJ2-7; length: 15; D: TRBD1; CDR3: CASSGGQVPGHEQYF; DNA: TGTGCCAGCAGTGGGGGACAGGTCCCGGGCCACGAGCAGTACTTC